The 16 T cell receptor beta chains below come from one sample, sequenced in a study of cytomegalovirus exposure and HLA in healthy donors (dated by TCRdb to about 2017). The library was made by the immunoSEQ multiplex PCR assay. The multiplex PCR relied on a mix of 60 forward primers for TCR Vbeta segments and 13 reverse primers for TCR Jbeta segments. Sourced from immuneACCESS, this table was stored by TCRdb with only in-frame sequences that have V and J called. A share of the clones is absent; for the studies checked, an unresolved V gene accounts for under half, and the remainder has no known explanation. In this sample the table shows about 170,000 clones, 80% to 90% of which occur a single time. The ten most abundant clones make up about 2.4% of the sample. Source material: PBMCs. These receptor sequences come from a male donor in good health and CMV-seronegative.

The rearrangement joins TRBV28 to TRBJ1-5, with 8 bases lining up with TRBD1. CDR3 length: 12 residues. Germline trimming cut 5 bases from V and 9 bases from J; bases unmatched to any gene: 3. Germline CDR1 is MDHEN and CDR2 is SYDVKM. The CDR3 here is CASSLGQGPQHF. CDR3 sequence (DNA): TGTGCCAGCAGTCTAGGACAGGGGCCCCAGCATTTT.

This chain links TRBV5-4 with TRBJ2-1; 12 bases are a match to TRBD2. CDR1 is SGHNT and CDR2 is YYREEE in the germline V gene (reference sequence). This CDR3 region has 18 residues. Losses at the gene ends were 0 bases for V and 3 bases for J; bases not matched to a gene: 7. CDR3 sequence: CASSLGLAGALGYNEQFF. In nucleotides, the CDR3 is TGTGCCAGCAGCTTGGGACTAGCGGGGGCCCTCGGCTACAATGAGCAGTTCTTC.

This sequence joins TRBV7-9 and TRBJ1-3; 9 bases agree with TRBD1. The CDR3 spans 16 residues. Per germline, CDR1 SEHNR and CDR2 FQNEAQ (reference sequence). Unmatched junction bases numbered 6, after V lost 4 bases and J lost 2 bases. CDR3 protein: CASSSTGTGPGNTIYF. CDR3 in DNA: TGTGCCAGCAGCTCGACCGGGACAGGGCCTGGAAACACCATATATTTT.

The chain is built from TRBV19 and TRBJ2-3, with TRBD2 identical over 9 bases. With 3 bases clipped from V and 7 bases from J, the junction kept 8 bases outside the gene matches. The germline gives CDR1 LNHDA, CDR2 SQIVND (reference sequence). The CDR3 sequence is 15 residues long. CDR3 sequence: CASSISVSGGNTQYF. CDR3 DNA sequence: TGTGCCAGTAGTATTTCGGTTAGCGGGGGAAATACGCAGTATTTT.

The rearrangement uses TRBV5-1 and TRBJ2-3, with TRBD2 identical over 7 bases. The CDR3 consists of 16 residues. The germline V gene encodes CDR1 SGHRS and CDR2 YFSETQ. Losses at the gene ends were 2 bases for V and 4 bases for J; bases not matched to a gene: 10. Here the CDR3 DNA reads TGCGCCAGCAGCTTTGGTAGCAGGACTAGTCCAGATACGCAGTATTTT. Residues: CASSFGSRTSPDTQYF.

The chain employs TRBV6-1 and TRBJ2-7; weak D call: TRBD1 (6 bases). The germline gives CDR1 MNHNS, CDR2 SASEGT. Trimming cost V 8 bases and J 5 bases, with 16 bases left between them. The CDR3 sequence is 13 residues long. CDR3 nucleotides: TGTGCCAGCGGGCCAGGGGTTGTCGACGAGCAGTACTTC. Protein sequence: CASGPGVVDEQYF.

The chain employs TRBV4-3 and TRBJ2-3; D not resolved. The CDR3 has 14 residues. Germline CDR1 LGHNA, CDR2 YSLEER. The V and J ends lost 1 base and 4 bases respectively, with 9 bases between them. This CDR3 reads CASSQGHGADTQYF. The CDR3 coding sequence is TGCGCCAGCAGCCAAGGTCACGGAGCAGATACGCAGTATTTT.

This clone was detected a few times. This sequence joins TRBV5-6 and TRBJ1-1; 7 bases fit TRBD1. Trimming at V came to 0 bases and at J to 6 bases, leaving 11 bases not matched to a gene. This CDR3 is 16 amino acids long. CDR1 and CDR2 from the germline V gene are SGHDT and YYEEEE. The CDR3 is CASSLAASGGEAEAFF. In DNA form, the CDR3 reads TGTGCCAGCAGCTTGGCGGCGTCAGGGGGTGAGGCTGAAGCTTTCTTT. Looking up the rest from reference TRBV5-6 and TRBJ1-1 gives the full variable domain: DAGVTQSPTHLIKTRGQQVTLRCSPKSGHDTVSWYQQALGQGPQFIFQYYEEEERQRGNFPDRFSGHQFPNYSSELNVNALLLGDSALYLCASSLAASGGEAEAFFGQGTRLTVV.

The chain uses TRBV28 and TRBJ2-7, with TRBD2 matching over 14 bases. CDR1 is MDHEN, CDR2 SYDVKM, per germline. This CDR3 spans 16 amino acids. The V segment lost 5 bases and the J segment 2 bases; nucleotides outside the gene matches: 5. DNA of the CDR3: TGTGCCAGCAGTGGGGGGACTAGCGGGGGAGCCTACGAGCAGTACTTC. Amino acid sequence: CASSGGTSGGAYEQYF.

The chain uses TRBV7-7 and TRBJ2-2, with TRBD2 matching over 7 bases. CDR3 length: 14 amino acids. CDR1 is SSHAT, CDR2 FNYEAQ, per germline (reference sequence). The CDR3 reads CACGTGGDTGELFF. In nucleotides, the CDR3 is TGTGCTTGCGGGACGGGGGGAGACACCGGGGAGCTGTTTTTT.

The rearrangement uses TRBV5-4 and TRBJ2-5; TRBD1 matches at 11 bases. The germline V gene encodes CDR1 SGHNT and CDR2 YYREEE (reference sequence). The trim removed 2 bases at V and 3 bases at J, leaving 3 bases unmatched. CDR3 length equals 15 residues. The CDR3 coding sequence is TGTGCCAGCAGCTTAAGGGGACAGGGGGAAGAGACCCAGTACTTC. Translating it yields CASSLRGQGEETQYF.

CDR3 nucleotides: TGTGCCAGCAGCTCCGCCCTAACAACTAATGAAAAACTGTTTTTT. Translating it yields CASSSALTTNEKLFF. The chain links TRBV5-4 to TRBJ1-4, with D uncertain. This CDR3 has 15 residues. Trimming took off 3 bases at V and 0 bases at J, with 9 bases between the two ends. Germline values: CDR1 SGHNT, CDR2 YYREEE (reference sequence).

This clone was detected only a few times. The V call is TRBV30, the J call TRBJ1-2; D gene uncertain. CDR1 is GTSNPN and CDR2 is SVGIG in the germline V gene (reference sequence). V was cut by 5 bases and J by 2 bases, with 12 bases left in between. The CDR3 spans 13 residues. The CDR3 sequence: CAWGRRVNYGYTF. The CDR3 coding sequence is TGTGCCTGGGGGAGGCGAGTGAACTATGGCTACACCTTC.

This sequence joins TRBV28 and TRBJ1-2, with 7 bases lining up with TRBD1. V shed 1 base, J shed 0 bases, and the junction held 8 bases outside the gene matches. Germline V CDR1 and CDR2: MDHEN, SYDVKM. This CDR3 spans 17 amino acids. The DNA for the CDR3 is TGTGCCAGCAGTTTATACGCAGGGGGATCAGCTAACTATGGCTACACCTTC. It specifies CASSLYAGGSANYGYTF.

CDR3 protein: CASSLGPLDRVINEQFF. DNA of the CDR3: TGCGCCAGCAGCTTGGGCCCATTGGACAGGGTCATCAATGAGCAGTTCTTC. V and J are TRBV5-1 and TRBJ2-1, with 8 bases matching TRBD1. Germline values: CDR1 SGHRS, CDR2 YFSETQ. The J segment lost 6 bases and the V segment lost 0 bases, leaving 11 bases of the junction unmatched. This CDR3 has 17 amino acids.

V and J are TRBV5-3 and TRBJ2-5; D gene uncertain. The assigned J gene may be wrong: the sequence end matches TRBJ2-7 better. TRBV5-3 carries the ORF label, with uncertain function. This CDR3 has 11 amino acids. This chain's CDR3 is CARSCAYEQYF. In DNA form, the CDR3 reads TGTGCCAGAAGCTGTGCCTACGAGCAGTACTTC.